This TCR beta chain was profiled in a study of blood T cell repertoires in COVID-19. Whole-study context: The cDNA or gDNA used as material had been derived from T cells, B-cell-depleted T cells, or PBMCs.

Germline CDR1 and CDR2: MNHNY and SVGAGI (reference sequence). V shed 6 bases and J shed 5 bases, with 8 bases lying between them. CDR3 length: 13 amino acids. Original data processing: Reference gene primer amplification gave estimated nucleated cell counts. TCRdb keeps only in-frame clones here, not all; method: immunoSEQ multiplex PCR. V and J calls and clone size are given by that table; D and trimming were obtained from the DNA. Of around 400,000 clones in the sample, approximately 89% were seen once. Recruitment covered roughly 24 US areas and drew participants whose ages spanned about 18 to 90 years. Participant reports of clinical history set cohort assignment.

The chain couples TRBV6-6 to TRBJ1-6; D remains unclear. Sequenced sample: PBMCs or T cells enriched from blood (not recorded which). The clonotype originates from a woman in her 30s who had recovered from COVID-19. The CDR3 loop reads CASRRDNNSPLHF. As DNA, the CDR3 is TGTGCCAGCAGACGGGATAATAATTCACCCCTCCACTTT.